This TCR beta chain was profiled in a study of cytomegalovirus exposure and HLA in healthy donors. Study-level findings and limits: A subsequent analysis found that TCR clusters from the first cohort also tended to co-occur in the 110 or so validation repertoires, with about 94% of cluster scores above 0. Specific recognition of CMV antigens was confirmed in vitro for a few chains (all CMV-associated). Many donors shared some public TCRs, even though most TCR sequences were rare.

As for this clone: Antigen: not known.

The donors were part of the approximately 120-subject validation cohort, which stood apart from the approximately 700-subject first cohort. The repertoire was sequenced with immunoSEQ multiplex PCR; TCRdb's copy has only in-frame clones and lacks some. The table lists some 110,000 clones, about 83% of them singletons, with 4% to 6% in the top ten. Per germline, CDR1 MNHEY and CDR2 SMNVEV (reference sequence). This CDR3 region has 15 residues. V lost 9 bases and J 6 bases, leaving 18 bases between the germline ends. This sequence was found in a man between 18 and 35 years old in good health and CMV-seronegative. The sample taken for sequencing was PBMCs. V usage is TRBV27 and J usage is TRBJ1-6; D might be TRBD1 (6 bases). The CDR3 DNA sequence: TGTGCCAGGTGTAGGAGGGGGGGGCGTAATTCACCCCTCCACTTT. Residues: CARCRRGGRNSPLHF.